This T cell receptor (beta chain) stems from a study of molecular identifiers for immune sequencing clone quantification. The table lists this clonotype with many counts. What it binds is not known. TCRdb reprocessed the PCR reads via MiXCR and lists one record per CDR3 protein. The sample lists about 640,000 distinct CDR3 sequences; about 20% were seen once. The V end lost 3 bases, the J end lost 2 bases, and 17 bases lay between the germline ends. The germline V gene has CDR1 ENHRY and CDR2 SYGVKD. CDR3 length: 16 amino acids. Regarding the study as a whole: Sharing of a barcode by identical TCR molecules could cause highly expanded clone sizes to be underestimated.

This TCR was sampled from a human donor in good health. Some libraries in this study had Jurkat cell RNA spiked in. The specimen was naive CD8+ T cells from blood, with Jurkat cell RNA spiked in. The subset was: FACS-sorted CD8+CD4-CCR7+CD45RA+ naive T cells. The V and J genes are TRBV10-3 and TRBJ2-7; D is perhaps TRBD1 (5 bases). CDR3 DNA sequence: TGTGCCATCAGTGATCCCGACAGAGGTGACCCCTACGAGCAGTACTTC. Translated, it gives CAISDPDRGDPYEQYF.